This is a list of T cell receptor beta chains from one sample in a study of Graves' ophthalmopathy and Graves' hyperthyroidism. TCRdb passed the multiplex PCR reads through MiXCR, listing each CDR3 protein once. Here the sample spans 450,000 or so distinct CDR3 sequences, around 15% being singletons. The sample consisted of blood. Receptors originate from a woman under 40 with Graves' ophthalmopathy. CDR3s include the opening cysteine and the closing phenylalanine or tryptophan. Not all rows give a size; the values are once, few, many and, for expanded clones, a class.

abundance	j_gene	v_gene	CDR3aa
many	TRBJ1-1	TRBV20-1	CSAGDAGTEAFF
many	TRBJ2-7	TRBV27	CASSREGSYEQYF
.	TRBJ1-2	TRBV6-1	CASAESTGGKIGGYTF
many	TRBJ1-2	TRBV27	CATSGRDGYTF
many	TRBJ1-3	TRBV6-5	CASKIGGKDTIYF
few	TRBJ2-5	TRBV25-1	CASSEKGTPWPKETQYF
many	TRBJ1-5	TRBV10-3	CAISEYGDQPQHF
few	TRBJ1-6	TRBV5-8	CASSVNREPDNSPLHF
many	TRBJ2-5	TRBV15	CATSSNTRRAYETQYF
many	TRBJ2-5	TRBV11-2	CASSLVRTSARETQYF
.	TRBJ2-5	TRBV5-1	CASSLGLARQESQYF
many	TRBJ2-5	TRBV27	CASSSRSGQVLQETQYF
many	TRBJ1-6	TRBV28	CASSLSPEGAPLHF
many	TRBJ1-2	TRBV28	CASSSQSGYTF
many	TRBJ2-7	TRBV20-1	CSASPWGLHEQYF
many	TRBJ1-1	TRBV2	CASSQGGGRTLGNTEAFF
few	TRBJ2-2	TRBV10-3	CAISPSGSETGELFF
.	TRBJ2-4	TRBV20-1	CSASPGQNIQYF
many	TRBJ2-7	TRBV28	CASGKERGNYEQYF
many	TRBJ2-7	TRBV28	CASSPPKGGEEQYF
many	TRBJ2-7	TRBV12-3/TRBV12-4	CASSLRQGPSGEQYF
.	TRBJ2-3	TRBV11-2	CASSPGQSSTDTQYF
many	TRBJ2-7	TRBV3-1	CASSQTSGYSYEQYF
many	TRBJ2-5	TRBV6-2/TRBV6-3	CASSYATKQGPGDNQETQYF
many	TRBJ1-2	TRBV15	CATSRDQGLNYGYTF
.	TRBJ2-2	TRBV4-2	CASSQHLAGANTGELFF
many	TRBJ2-7	TRBV27	CASSGTGDLWEQYF
many	TRBJ1-5	TRBV12-3/TRBV12-4	CASGRDSINQPQHF
many	TRBJ2-5	TRBV27	CASSKRGRETQYF
.	TRBJ1-2	TRBV12-3/TRBV12-4	CASSLPQTRGYTF
many	TRBJ1-5	TRBV30	CAWSPDSQAPQHF
many	TRBJ1-5	TRBV6-1	CASSASGNGNQPQHF
many	TRBJ2-5	TRBV15	CATSRGEESGGETQYF
many	TRBJ2-7	TRBV15	CATSREGLAGSEQYF
many	TRBJ1-1	TRBV28	CASTSMDPEAFF
many	TRBJ2-5	TRBV5-1	CASRRGDYQETQYF
few	TRBJ1-5	TRBV20-1	CSARLNVGGVGNQPQHF
.	TRBJ1-5	TRBV2	CASTVDSLGNQPQHF
many	TRBJ2-7	TRBV7-2	CASSITYEQYF
.	TRBJ2-2	TRBV6-1	CASRNPGTSNTGELFF
many	TRBJ2-5	TRBV7-2	CASSERVRRGQETQYF
many	TRBJ1-1	TRBV19	CARGQRGTEAFF